The 28 T cell receptor beta chains given below trace back to one sample, sequenced in a study of OX40 agonist ivuxolimab in advanced cancers. Receptors were amplified or captured by the immunoSEQ multiplex PCR assay. TCRdb provides this immuneACCESS table in a form limited to in-frame rearrangements. Some clones are lacking; in checked studies, under half of them reflect an unresolved V gene, and why the rest are absent is not known. Within this sample are some 85,000 clones, with about 89% of them counted one time only. 1.5% to 2% of the sample is held by the ten biggest clonotypes. The sequenced sample was CD4+ or CD8+ T cells sorted from blood, obtained in a trial of the OX40 agonist ivuxolimab. These receptor sequences come from an adult with an advanced solid tumor such as melanoma, head and neck, liver or kidney cancer.

The chain carries TRBV19 and TRBJ1-4, with TRBD1 matching 7 bases. With 8 bases clipped from V and 6 bases from J, the junction kept 9 bases outside the gene matches. Germline assignment: CDR1 LNHDA and CDR2 SQIVND (reference sequence). The CDR3 runs to 14 residues. In DNA form, the CDR3 reads TGTGCCAGTGGCGGGACAGTTCGAGATGAAAAACTGTTTTTT. Protein sequence: CASGGTVRDEKLFF.

J is TRBJ2-5 and V is TRBV18; D is unresolved. Between the trimmed V and J ends, which lost 4 bases and 4 bases, there was a span of 7 bases. The CDR3 runs 12 residues. CDR1 is KGHSH, CDR2 LQKENI, per germline. The CDR3 DNA follows: TGTGCCAGCTCACGACTTGGAGAGACCCAGTACTTC. This codes for CASSRLGETQYF.

This chain joins TRBV7-9 and TRBJ2-2; maybe TRBD2 (5 bases). This CDR3 is built from 15 residues. Germline V gene data show CDR1 as SEHNR and CDR2 as FQNEAQ (reference sequence). Trimming removed 2 bases from V and 1 base from J, with 8 bases in between. The CDR3 region has the DNA TGTGCCAGCAGCTTATACAGCGGGAACACCGGGGAGCTGTTTTTT. It encodes CASSLYSGNTGELFF.

The gene calls are TRBV28 and TRBJ2-2; D is uncertain. This CDR3 spans 12 amino acids. Looked up from germline, CDR1 is MDHEN and CDR2 is SYDVKM. The V end lost 4 bases, the J end lost 8 bases, and 8 bases lay between the germline ends. The CDR3 nucleotides read TGTGCCAGCAGTTGGGCTAAAGGGGAGCTGTTTTTT. This encodes CASSWAKGELFF.

The gene calls are TRBV7-2 and TRBJ2-5; D perhaps matches TRBD1 (6 bases). The CDR3 is 15 amino acids. From germline, CDR1 is SGHTA and CDR2 FQGNSA. Trimming took off 5 bases at V and 5 bases at J, with 18 bases between the two ends. The CDR3 is CASSPRQRGMETQYF. The CDR3 DNA follows: TGTGCCAGCAGCCCCCGGCAGAGGGGGATGGAGACCCAGTACTTC.

This chain links TRBV9 with TRBJ2-1, with D maybe TRBD2 (5 bases). Germline CDR1 and CDR2: SGDLS and YYNGEE. CDR3 length: 13 residues. The ends were cut back, 3 bases at V and 8 bases at J, with 12 bases in the middle. CDR3 DNA sequence: TGTGCCAGCAGCGGGCCGGGGTTCGATGAGCAGTTCTTC. It yields the protein CASSGPGFDEQFF.

The rearrangement uses TRBV28 and TRBJ1-1; no firm D call. Germline-derived CDR1 and CDR2 are MDHEN and SYDVKM. V lost 6 bases and J lost 2, with 16 bases in between. The CDR3 is 15 residues long. CDR3 in DNA: TGTGCCAGCAGCTCTTTGGGGTCAATTAACACTGAAGCTTTCTTT. Translated, it gives CASSSLGSINTEAFF. Together with reference TRBV28 and TRBJ1-1, the CDR3 gives the full variable domain: DVKVTQSSRYLVKRTGEKVFLECVQDMDHENMFWYRQDPGLGLRLIYFSYDVKMKEKGDIPEGYSVSREKKERFSLILESASTNQTSMYLCASSSLGSINTEAFFGQGTRLTVV.

The chain combines TRBV28 with TRBJ2-7; D tentatively reads TRBD1 or TRBD2 (5 bases each). The CDR3 extends over 15 amino acids. Trimming left V 6 bases short and J 0 bases short, with 15 bases between. Germline lookup yields CDR1 MDHEN and CDR2 SYDVKM. DNA for the CDR3: TGTGCCAGCAGGAGAAGGGACGGAAGCTCCTACGAGCAGTACTTC. Amino acid sequence: CASRRRDGSSYEQYF.

This chain uses TRBV11-3 with TRBJ1-3; the D gene is possibly TRBD1 (5 bases). This CDR3 has 14 amino acids. Trimming shortened V by 3 bases and J by 2 bases, and 8 bases separated the two germline ends. From germline, CDR1 is SGHNT and CDR2 YENEEA. The CDR3 DNA reads TGTGCCAGCAGCTTCCCGGGGGCTGGAAACACCATATATTTT. It yields the protein CASSFPGAGNTIYF. The full variable domain, completed using reference TRBV11-3 and TRBJ1-3, is EAGVVQSPRYKIIEKKQPVAFWCNPISGHNTLYWYLQNLGQGPELLIRYENEEAVDDSQLPKDRFSAERLKGVDSTLKIQPAELGDSAVYLCASSFPGAGNTIYFGEGSWLTVV.

The chain has TRBV7-2 and TRBJ2-3; 11 bases are shared with TRBD2. The trim removed 4 bases at V and 5 bases at J, leaving 8 bases unmatched. The CDR3 spans 16 residues. Germline values: CDR1 SGHTA, CDR2 FQGNSA. The CDR3 coding sequence is TGTGCCAGCAGCTCATTAGCGGGAGGGCCTAAAGATACGCAGTATTTT. Amino acid sequence: CASSSLAGGPKDTQYF.

V and J are TRBV28 and TRBJ1-1; D is undetermined. CDR3 length: 15 residues. Germline V gives CDR1 MDHEN, CDR2 SYDVKM. Trimming left V 4 bases short and J 0 bases short, with 12 bases between. CDR3 amino acids: CASSSWQGMNTEAFF. CDR3 sequence (DNA): TGTGCCAGCAGTTCCTGGCAAGGGATGAACACTGAAGCTTTCTTT.

As concerns this clone: An end of the junction does not agree with germline; a read error may underlie this. V gene TRBV2 combines with J gene TRBJ2-7; 8 bases map to TRBD1. Germline CDR1 reads SNHLY; CDR2 reads FYNNEI. CDR3 length: 15 residues. CDR3 sequence reads: CASSEGGPPRGQEDF. In nucleotides, the CDR3 is TGTGCCAGCAGTGAAGGCGGCCCCCCCAGGGGACAGGAGGACTTC. Based on the CDR3 plus reference TRBV2 and TRBJ2-7, the full variable domain is EPEVTQTPSHQVTQMGQEVILRCVPISNHLYFYWYRQILGQKVEFLVSFYNNEISEKSEIFDDQFSVERPDGSNFTLKIRSTKLEDSAMYFCASSEGGPPRGQEDFGPGTRLTVT.

The J gene is TRBJ1-6, the V gene TRBV27; D call uncertain. Trimming removed 5 bases at V and 0 bases at J, with 11 bases between. This CDR3 contains 16 residues. Germline CDR1 reads MNHEY; CDR2 reads SMNVEV (reference sequence). CDR3 nucleotide sequence: TGTGCCAGCAGTCCCCCGCGGAGCTCCTATAATTCACCCCTCCACTTT. Translating it yields CASSPPRSSYNSPLHF.

In DNA form, the CDR3 reads TGTGCCTGGAGCCCCCGCACTAGCGGGAGTTGGTACGAGCAGTACTTC. It yields the protein CAWSPRTSGSWYEQYF. The V and J genes are TRBV30 and TRBJ2-7; 11 positions agree with TRBD2. Germline trimming cut 3 bases from V and 4 bases from J; bases unmatched to any gene: 11. The germline V gene encodes CDR1 GTSNPN and CDR2 SVGIG (reference sequence). CDR3 length: 16 amino acids.

This clone appeared once. The V gene is TRBV25-1, the J gene TRBJ1-2, with D perhaps TRBD1 (5 bases). V lost 7 bases and J 4 bases, leaving 13 bases between the germline ends. The CDR3 sequence is 13 residues long. Germline assignment: CDR1 MGHDK and CDR2 SYGVNS. The DNA for the CDR3 is TGTGCCAGCAATAAGGGGTTTAGCTATGGCTACACCTTC. Translated: CASNKGFSYGYTF.

This chain links TRBV5-3 with TRBJ2-7, with no clear D. TRBV5-3 carries the ORF label, with uncertain function. The CDR3 is 11 residues long. Deletions cut 3 bases from V and 6 bases from J, with 7 bases between. The CDR3 nucleotides read TGTGCCAGAAGCTCCCGGTTCGAGCAGTACTTC. Amino acid sequence: CARSSRFEQYF.

The rearrangement joins TRBV10-3 to TRBJ1-2; TRBD1 aligns across 10 bases. In germline, CDR1 is ENHRY, CDR2 SYGVKD. With 7 bases clipped from V and 0 bases from J, the junction kept 8 bases outside the gene matches. The CDR3 is 16 amino acids. DNA for the CDR3: TGTGCCATCACTCGACAGGGGGCCGATTCTAACTATGGCTACACCTTC. Its protein is CAITRQGADSNYGYTF.

The chain combines TRBV6-5 with TRBJ2-1; D perhaps matches TRBD1 (6 bases). Germline CDR1 is MNHEY and CDR2 is SVGAGI. The CDR3 runs to 15 residues. Trimming removed 6 bases from V and 4 bases from J, with 16 bases in between. The CDR3: CASRPGQKVYNEQFF. The CDR3 bases are TGTGCCAGCAGACCAGGACAGAAGGTTTACAATGAGCAGTTCTTC.

The V gene is TRBV30, the J gene TRBJ2-7, with TRBD2 matching over 9 bases. With V trimmed by 7 bases and J by 7 bases, 2 bases remained unmatched. Germline V gene lookup returns CDR1 GTSNPN and CDR2 SVGIG (reference sequence). The CDR3 has 10 residues. The CDR3 here is CASGLAEQYF. CDR3 DNA sequence: TGTGCCTCCGGACTAGCGGAGCAGTACTTC.

The chain has TRBV5-1 and TRBJ2-2; 7 bases map to TRBD1. Germline CDR1 and CDR2: SGHRS and YFSETQ. Trimming cost V 1 base and J 5 bases; bases outside gene matches: 11. This CDR3 spans 17 amino acids. The CDR3 DNA reads TGCGCCAGCAGCTTGTTGATCGGGACAGACCCTACCGGGGAGCTGTTTTTT. This sequence encodes CASSLLIGTDPTGELFF.

The chain recombines TRBV30 with TRBJ2-5, with a weak D call TRBD2 (6 bases). V was pared by 0 bases and J by 2 bases, with 16 bases between. Germline V gene data show CDR1 as GTSNPN and CDR2 as SVGIG (reference sequence). CDR3 length: 16 amino acids. The DNA for the CDR3 is TGTGCCTGGAGTGTTGGGGTCCGGGAGCGGCAAGAGACCCAGTACTTC. Encoded protein: CAWSVGVRERQETQYF.

The V call is TRBV5-1, the J call TRBJ2-7; TRBD1 is a possible D gene (7 bases). CDR1 and CDR2 from the germline V gene are SGHRS and YFSETQ. V was pared by 4 bases and J by 5 bases, with 25 bases between. The length of the CDR3 is 17 residues. The chain's CDR3 is CASSPSPTARGANEQYF. In DNA, the CDR3 is TGCGCCAGCAGCCCCTCCCCGACCGCCAGGGGGGCCAACGAGCAGTACTTC.

This CDR3 is CASSLVGRVVTDTQYF. Written as DNA, the CDR3 is TGTGCCAGCAGTTTGGTCGGCAGAGTCGTCACAGATACGCAGTATTTT. This rearrangement joins TRBV28 to TRBJ2-3; D uncertain. The V end was cut by 3 bases, the J end by 2 bases, with 15 bases between. The germline V gene has CDR1 MDHEN and CDR2 SYDVKM. CDR3 length: 16 residues.

J is TRBJ2-1 and V is TRBV5-4; a weak D match, TRBD2 (6 bases). Germline V gene data show CDR1 as SGHNT and CDR2 as YYREEE (reference sequence). The V gene lost 3 bases and the J gene lost 0 bases, with 10 bases spanning the gap. The CDR3 is 15 amino acids. CDR3 nucleotide sequence: TGTGCCAGCAGCTCCGGGACTGGCTCCTACAATGAGCAGTTCTTC. Amino acid sequence: CASSSGTGSYNEQFF. The full variable domain, completed using reference TRBV5-4 and TRBJ2-1, is ETGVTQSPTHLIKTRGQQVTLRCSSQSGHNTVSWYQQALGQGPQFIFQYYREEENGRGNFPPRFSGLQFPNYSSELNVNALELDDSALYLCASSSGTGSYNEQFFGPGTRLTVL.

This clone has a single count. The rearrangement links TRBV18 to TRBJ1-1; D might be TRBD1 (5 bases). Germline CDR1 KGHSH, CDR2 LQKENI. Trimming left V 6 bases short and J 1 base short, with 6 bases between. The CDR3 sequence is 12 residues long. The CDR3 coding sequence is TGTGCCAGCTCCGGGGGGAACACTGAAGCTTTCTTT. The encoded protein is CASSGGNTEAFF.

In this sample, this clone turned up once. The chain joins TRBV10-2 to TRBJ2-7; the match to TRBD2 covers 14 bases. The CDR3 is made up of 16 amino acids. Looked up from germline, CDR1 is WSHSY and CDR2 is SAAADI. Germline trimming cut 6 bases from V and 1 base from J; bases unmatched to any gene: 5. This chain's CDR3 is CASRGGLAGVSYEQYF. The CDR3 nucleotides are TGCGCCAGCAGGGGGGGACTAGCGGGAGTATCCTACGAGCAGTACTTC.

As DNA, the CDR3 is TGTGCCAGCAGCTTGGGTTATCAGCCCCAGCATTTT. Translated: CASSLGYQPQHF. The V gene is TRBV5-6, the J gene TRBJ1-5; D ambiguous. V was shortened by 0 bases and J by 5 bases, with 3 bases between the two germline ends. The germline gives CDR1 SGHDT, CDR2 YYEEEE. The CDR3 loop spans 12 amino acids.

V is TRBV4-2 and J is TRBJ1-2; tentatively, D is TRBD1 (6 bases). V shed 0 bases and J shed 2 bases, with 16 bases lying between them. The CDR3 is made up of 17 amino acids. Germline CDR1 is LGHNA and CDR2 is YNFKEQ. CDR3 in DNA: TGTGCCAGCAGCCAAGATGCGGGGGGGGCGGAAAACTATGGCTACACCTTC. It specifies CASSQDAGGAENYGYTF.